This is a list of T cell receptor beta chains from one sample in a study of shared clonotypes between healthy human individuals. TCRdb's table, derived via immunoSEQ multiplex PCR, lists solely in-frame clones and lacks some. The repertoire consists of about a million clones, with approximately 80% occurring once and the leading ten covering approximately 0.95%. What was sequenced was memory CD4+ T cells from PBMCs. The receptors were gathered from a man younger than 30 in good health. Some clones in this sample may be carry-over from other donors' samples. Each CDR3 is given with its conserved first and last residue. A D gene is named only where the DNA matches it firmly. Size is omitted from some rows. Given values are once, few, many or a class for expanded clones.

- | TRBJ2-7 | - | TRBV28 | TGTGCCAGCAGTTTAATGGCGGGGACCTACGAGCAGTACTTC | CASSLMAGTYEQYF
- | TRBJ2-7 | - | TRBV5-1 | TGCGCCAGCAGCTTGATAGGGCCGGACGAGCAGTACTTC | CASSLIGPDEQYF
- | TRBJ1-5 | - | TRBV10-3 | TGTGCCGGGGGGGACGGTCAGCCCCAGCATTTT | CAGGDGQPQHF
- | TRBJ2-1 | - | TRBV18 | TGTGCCAGCTCACCACCTTCGACAGCCAACAATGAGCAGTTCTTC | CASSPPSTANNEQFF
- | TRBJ1-5 | - | TRBV6-6 | TGTGCCAGCAGTTCCCTAATCGGGGGCCCGAATCAGCCCCAGCATTTT | CASSSLIGGPNQPQHF
- | TRBJ1-2 | TRBD1 | TRBV5-1 | TGCGCCAGCAGCCCTATTACCGGGACAGAGAATGGCTACACCTTC | CASSPITGTENGYTF
- | TRBJ2-1 | TRBD2 | TRBV9 | TGTGCCAGCAGCGTTACCCTAGCGGGAGGCCAGGGATATGAGCAGTTCTTC | CASSVTLAGGQGYEQFF
- | TRBJ1-2 | - | TRBV9 | TGTGCCAGCAGCGTAGTGGCCGGTACGAGCGGTGGCTACACCTTC | CASSVVAGTSGGYTF
- | TRBJ1-1 | - | TRBV20-1 | TGCAGTGCTAGTAAGCCTTTCAGGAACAACTTT | CSASKPFRNNF
few | TRBJ1-2 | - | TRBV29-1 | TGCAGCGGACACAGTAGCAACTATGGCTACACCTTC | CSGHSSNYGYTF
once | TRBJ2-3 | - | TRBV5-4 | TGTGCCAGCAGTCAACCGGGCCGATACACAGATACGCAGTATTTT | CASSQPGRYTDTQYF
many | TRBJ2-1 | - | TRBV7-6 | TGTGCCAGCAGCTTAGGTGGCGGAACCTCCTACAATGAGCAGTTCTTC | CASSLGGGTSYNEQFF
- | TRBJ2-1 | - | TRBV14 | TGTGCCAGCAGCCAAAGCCGGGGACGATACAATGAGCAGTTCTTC | CASSQSRGRYNEQFF
- | TRBJ1-2 | - | TRBV19 | TGTGCCAGTAGTCCCGACAGGTTCTATGGCTACACCTTC | CASSPDRFYGYTF
- | TRBJ2-6 | - | TRBV9 | TGTGCCAGCAGCCTCCTCTCTGGGGCCAACGTCCTGACTTTC | CASSLLSGANVLTF
- | TRBJ2-4 | - | TRBV5-4 | TGTGCCAGCAGCTTGGGGTCGGGTCCCCAAAACATTCAGTACTTC | CASSLGSGPQNIQYF
few | TRBJ2-1 | TRBD2 | TRBV4-1 | TGCGCCAGCAGCTCGGGACTAACAAAAAGCTCCTACAATGAGCAGTTCTTC | CASSSGLTKSSYNEQFF
- | TRBJ1-1 | - | TRBV27 | TGTGCCAGCAGTCTCACTAGGAACACTGAAGCTTTCTTT | CASSLTRNTEAFF
- | TRBJ2-5 | - | TRBV5-1 | TGCGCCAGCAGCCCCTCTGGTGGGGGGACCCAGTACTTC | CASSPSGGGTQYF
- | TRBJ2-7 | - | TRBV7-2 | TGTGCCAGCAGCCTCCGCTACGAGCAGTACTTC | CASSLRYEQYF
- | TRBJ2-1 | - | TRBV28 | TGTGCCAGCAGTTTATTCTCCCGGAGCTCCTACAATGAGCAGTTCTTC | CASSLFSRSSYNEQFF
once | TRBJ2-2 | - | TRBV11-3 | TGTGCCAGCAGCTCAGGCCAGAGGGAGCTGTTTTTT | CASSSGQRELFF
once | TRBJ1-2 | - | TRBV28 | TGTGCCAGCAGTGCCGTAGGGATCCTCTATGGCTACACCTTC | CASSAVGILYGYTF
- | TRBJ2-3 | - | TRBV4-3 | TGCGCCAGCAGCCAAGGCCGCAAGGATACGCAGTATTTT | CASSQGRKDTQYF
- | TRBJ2-3 | - | TRBV5-1 | TGCGCCAGCAGCGGAACAGGGAGGGCAGATACGCAGTATTTT | CASSGTGRADTQYF
once | TRBJ2-7 | - | TRBV6-6 | TGTGCCAGCACGGGTCGGACATCCGAGCAGTACTTC | CASTGRTSEQYF
once | TRBJ2-7 | TRBD2 | TRBV19 | TGTGCCAGTAGTCTACTGGTGACTAGCGTCTACGAGCAGTACTTC | CASSLLVTSVYEQYF
- | TRBJ2-3 | TRBD2 | TRBV6-6 | TGTGCCAGCAGTTACTCGCCTAGCGGCCTCACAGATACGCAGTATTTT | CASSYSPSGLTDTQYF
once | TRBJ1-2 | TRBD1 | TRBV28 | TGTGCCAGCAGAACAGGGGCGGGTGGCTACACCTTC | CASRTGAGGYTF
- | TRBJ2-1 | TRBD2 | TRBV4-1 | TGCGCCAGCAGCCACCTTACGACTAGCGGGAGATACAATGAGCAGTTCTTC | CASSHLTTSGRYNEQFF
- | TRBJ2-2 | - | TRBV7-9 | TGTGCCACCCCCATAGAGGCGGGTACGAACACCGGGGAGCTGTTTTTT | CATPIEAGTNTGELFF
- | TRBJ1-4 | - | TRBV28 | TGTGCCAGCGGTATCCCCGAGGGGGGAGATTCCTTGGAAGAAGAAAAACTGTTTTTT | CASGIPEGGDSLEEEKLFF
- | TRBJ1-4 | - | TRBV5-4 | TGTGCCAGCACCCGAGGTGGGGGAAACAATGAAAAACTGTTTTTT | CASTRGGGNNEKLFF
once | TRBJ2-3 | TRBD1 | TRBV18 | TGTGCCAGCTCACCGGGGACAGGGGCCAGAGATACGCAGTATTTT | CASSPGTGARDTQYF
once | TRBJ2-5 | TRBD2 | TRBV5-1 | TGCGCCAGCAGCGCCCTAGGGCTAGCGGGAGAGACCCAGTACTTC | CASSALGLAGETQYF
- | TRBJ1-1 | - | TRBV2 | TGTGCCAGCAGTGACCCGGGACCCCCGAACACTGAAGCTTTCTTT | CASSDPGPPNTEAFF
once | TRBJ2-7 | TRBD1 | TRBV7-9 | TGTGCCAGCAGCTTTTTCCAGGGGGCCTACGAGCAGTACTTC | CASSFFQGAYEQYF
- | TRBJ1-1 | TRBD1 | TRBV18 | TGTGCCAGCTCACCCGAACAGGGGGGCCTTGGAGCTTTCTTT | CASSPEQGGLGAFF
- | TRBJ1-5 | - | TRBV7-9 | TGTGCCAGCGGATTAACAGGAAACAATCAGCCCCAGCATTTT | CASGLTGNNQPQHF
- | TRBJ2-3 | - | TRBV28 | TGTGCCAGCAGTCCCCAGGGGCTAAGCACAGATACGCAGTATTTT | CASSPQGLSTDTQYF
- | TRBJ1-2 | TRBD1 | TRBV7-2 | TGTGCCAGCGGACACCGCGGGACAGGGGTCGGCTACACCTTC | CASGHRGTGVGYTF
many | TRBJ1-2 | - | TRBV6-6 | TGTGCCAGCAGTTACGGAGGGCATGGCTACACCTTC | CASSYGGHGYTF
few | TRBJ2-7 | TRBD1 | TRBV19 | TGTGCCAGTAGCCTATCACCGGGACAGCGGAAAAACTACGAGCAGTACTTC | CASSLSPGQRKNYEQYF
- | TRBJ2-5 | TRBD2 | TRBV6-1 | TGTGCCAGCAGTGTAGGGACTAGCGGGAGTGTGAAGACCCAGTACTTC | CASSVGTSGSVKTQYF
- | TRBJ2-7 | - | TRBV11-3 | TGTGCCAGCAGCTTAAAGGCCAGGGTAATTAGCCGAACAAGTTACGAGCAGTACTTC | CASSLKARVISRTSYEQYF
- | TRBJ1-6 | - | TRBV11-2 | TGTGCCAGCAGCCAGGCGTCGGGGTCACCCCTCCACTTT | CASSQASGSPLHF
many | TRBJ1-4 | TRBD1 | TRBV5-1 | TGCGCCAGCAGCTTGGAGGGGACAGGAGGCGAAAAACTGTTTTTT | CASSLEGTGGEKLFF
- | TRBJ2-7 | TRBD2 | TRBV7-8 | TGTGCCAGCAGCTTACTTAGGGGTTACGCGGGAGCCCACTCCCCCTACGAGCAGTACTTC | CASSLLRGYAGAHSPYEQYF
- | TRBJ1-4 | - | TRBV18 | TGTGCCAGCTCACCGGACAGTGGTTATGAAAAACTGTTTTTT | CASSPDSGYEKLFF
- | TRBJ2-7 | - | TRBV7-6 | TGTGCCAGCAGCTTACGCCCCGGAGTGGGGACCGATACCTACGAGCAGTACTTC | CASSLRPGVGTDTYEQYF
- | TRBJ2-1 | - | TRBV10-1 | TGCGCCAGCAGTCGTTCTCGGCAGGGAGGGCAGTTCTTC | CASSRSRQGGQFF
few | TRBJ2-5 | - | TRBV10-3 | TGTGCCATCAGTGCTCAAGAGACCCAGTACTTC | CAISAQETQYF